This paragraph covers one T cell receptor beta chain sequence. This sample was included in a study of blood T cell repertoires in COVID-19. Study-wide background: Sites across the United States, Italy and Spain contributed samples from acute and convalescent COVID-19. T cells, B-cell-depleted T cells, or PBMCs supplied cDNA or gDNA.

In the original workflow: From reference gene primer amplification, estimates of nucleated cell counts were derived. Profiled with immunoSEQ multiplex PCR; TCRdb holds only in-frame clones, not every one. V, J and clone size are taken as reported in that table, and D and trimming were inferred from the DNA itself. The table lists 300,000 to 400,000 clones, around 87% of them singletons. The germline V gene encodes CDR1 MNHNY and CDR2 SVGAGI (reference sequence). Trimming pared 4 bases from V and 8 bases from J, leaving 14 bases between. The CDR3 contains 13 residues. Sequenced: peripheral blood. This chain links TRBV6-6 with TRBJ1-2; D is perhaps TRBD1 (6 bases). This receptor was identified in a man aged 50-59 years with active or convalescent COVID-19. CDR3 amino acids: CASSSGGGGGYTF. The CDR3 DNA is TGTGCCAGCAGTTCTGGCGGGGGCGGCGGCTACACCTTC.